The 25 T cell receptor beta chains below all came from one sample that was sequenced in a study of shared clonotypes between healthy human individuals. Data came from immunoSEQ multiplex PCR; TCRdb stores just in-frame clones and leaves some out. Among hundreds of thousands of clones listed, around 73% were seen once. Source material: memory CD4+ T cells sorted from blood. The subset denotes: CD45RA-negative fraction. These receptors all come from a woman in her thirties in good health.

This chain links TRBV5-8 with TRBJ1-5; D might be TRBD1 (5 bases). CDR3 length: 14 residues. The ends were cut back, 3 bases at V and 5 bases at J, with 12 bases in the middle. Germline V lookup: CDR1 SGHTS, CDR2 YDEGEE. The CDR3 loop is CASSSRTQDQPQHF. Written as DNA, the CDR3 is TGTGCCAGCAGCTCGAGGACACAAGATCAGCCCCAGCATTTT.

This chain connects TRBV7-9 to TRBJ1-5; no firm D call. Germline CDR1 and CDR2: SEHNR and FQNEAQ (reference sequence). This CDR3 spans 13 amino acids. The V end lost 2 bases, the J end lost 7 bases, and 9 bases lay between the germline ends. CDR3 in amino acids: CASSLNADQPQHF. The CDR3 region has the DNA TGTGCCAGCAGCTTAAATGCGGACCAGCCCCAGCATTTT.

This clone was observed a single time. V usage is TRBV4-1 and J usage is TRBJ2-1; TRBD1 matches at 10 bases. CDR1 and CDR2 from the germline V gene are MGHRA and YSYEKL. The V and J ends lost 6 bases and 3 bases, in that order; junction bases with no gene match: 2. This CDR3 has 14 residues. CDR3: CASRTGGLYNEQFF. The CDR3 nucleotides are TGCGCCAGCAGGACAGGGGGCCTCTACAATGAGCAGTTCTTC.

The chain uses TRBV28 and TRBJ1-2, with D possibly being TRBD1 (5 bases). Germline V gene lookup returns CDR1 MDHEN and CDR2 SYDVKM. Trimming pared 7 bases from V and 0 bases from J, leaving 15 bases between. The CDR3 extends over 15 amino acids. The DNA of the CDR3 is TGTGCCAGCAATCCTAGGGGTGCGGCTAACTATGGCTACACCTTC. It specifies CASNPRGAANYGYTF.

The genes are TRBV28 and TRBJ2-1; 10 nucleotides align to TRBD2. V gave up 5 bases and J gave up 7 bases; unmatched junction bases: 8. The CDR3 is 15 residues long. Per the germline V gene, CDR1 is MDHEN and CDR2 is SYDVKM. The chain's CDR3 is CASSLTGTSVNEQFF. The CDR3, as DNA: TGTGCCAGCAGTCTAACCGGGACTAGCGTTAATGAGCAGTTCTTC.

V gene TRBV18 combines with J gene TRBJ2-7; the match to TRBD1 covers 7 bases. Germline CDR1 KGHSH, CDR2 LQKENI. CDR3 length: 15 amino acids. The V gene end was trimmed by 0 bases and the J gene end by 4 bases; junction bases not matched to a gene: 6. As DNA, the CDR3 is TGTGCCAGCTCACCACCAGGGGGCGGCTTTTACGAGCAGTACTTC. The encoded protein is CASSPPGGGFYEQYF.

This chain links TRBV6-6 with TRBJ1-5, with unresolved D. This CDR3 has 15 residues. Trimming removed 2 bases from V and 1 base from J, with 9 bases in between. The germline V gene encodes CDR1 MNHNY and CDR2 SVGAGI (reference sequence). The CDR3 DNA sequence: TGTGCCAGCAGTTACGCCCCCGGGAGCAATCAGCCCCAGCATTTT. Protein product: CASSYAPGSNQPQHF.

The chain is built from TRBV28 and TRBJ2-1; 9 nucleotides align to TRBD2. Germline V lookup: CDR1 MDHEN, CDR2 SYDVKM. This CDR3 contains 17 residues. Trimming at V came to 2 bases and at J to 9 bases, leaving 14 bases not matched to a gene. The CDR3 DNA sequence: TGTGCCAGCAGTTTACCCCACCACGCGGGAGGGCCCAGTGAGCAGTTCTTC. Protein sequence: CASSLPHHAGGPSEQFF.

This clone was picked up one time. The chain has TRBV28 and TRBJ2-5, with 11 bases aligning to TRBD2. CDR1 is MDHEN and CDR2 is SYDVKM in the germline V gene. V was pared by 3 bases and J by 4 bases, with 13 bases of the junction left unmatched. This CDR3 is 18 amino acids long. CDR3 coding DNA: TGTGCCAGCAGTTTGCTCACTAGCGGGAGATTCCGGGGAGAGACCCAGTACTTC. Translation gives CASSLLTSGRFRGETQYF.

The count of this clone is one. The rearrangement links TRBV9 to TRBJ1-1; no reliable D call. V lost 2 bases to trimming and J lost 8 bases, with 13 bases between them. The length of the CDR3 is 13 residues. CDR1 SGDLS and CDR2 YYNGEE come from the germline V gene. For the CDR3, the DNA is TGTGCCAGCAGCGTTCTAAATGGCATGGAAGCTTTCTTT. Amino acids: CASSVLNGMEAFF. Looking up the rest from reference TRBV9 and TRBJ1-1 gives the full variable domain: DSGVTQTPKHLITATGQRVTLRCSPRSGDLSVYWYQQSLDQGLQFLIQYYNGEERAKGNILERFSAQQFPDLHSELNLSSLELGDSALYFCASSVLNGMEAFFGQGTRLTVV.

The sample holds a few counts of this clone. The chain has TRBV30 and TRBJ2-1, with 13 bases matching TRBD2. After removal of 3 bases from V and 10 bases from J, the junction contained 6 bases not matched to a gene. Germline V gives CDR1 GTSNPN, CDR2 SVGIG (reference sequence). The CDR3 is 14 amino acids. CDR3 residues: CAWRLAGGTGEQFF. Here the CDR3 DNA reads TGTGCCTGGAGACTAGCGGGAGGGACAGGGGAGCAGTTCTTC. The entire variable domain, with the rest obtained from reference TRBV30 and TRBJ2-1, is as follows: SQTIHQWPATLVQPVGSPLSLECTVEGTSNPNLYWYRQAAGRGLQLLFYSVGIGQISSEVPQNLSASRPQDRQFILSSKKLLLSDSGFYLCAWRLAGGTGEQFFGPGTRLTVL.

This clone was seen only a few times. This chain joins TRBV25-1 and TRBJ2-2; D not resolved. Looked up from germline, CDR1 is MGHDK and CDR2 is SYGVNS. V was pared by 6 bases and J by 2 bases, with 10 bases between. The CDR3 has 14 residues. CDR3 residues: CASSPRLNTGELFF. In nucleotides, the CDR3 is TGTGCCAGCAGCCCCCGACTTAACACCGGGGAGCTGTTTTTT.

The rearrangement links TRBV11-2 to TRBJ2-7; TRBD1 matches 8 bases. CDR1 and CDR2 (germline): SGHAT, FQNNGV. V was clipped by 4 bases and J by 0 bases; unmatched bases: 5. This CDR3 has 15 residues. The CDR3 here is CASSWTGSSSYEQYF. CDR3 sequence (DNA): TGTGCCAGCAGCTGGACAGGGTCGAGCTCCTACGAGCAGTACTTC.

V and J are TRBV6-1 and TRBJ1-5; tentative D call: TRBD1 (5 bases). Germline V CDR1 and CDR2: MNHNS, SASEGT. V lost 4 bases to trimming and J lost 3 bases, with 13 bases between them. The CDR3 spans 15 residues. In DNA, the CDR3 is TGTGCCAGCAGTGCCTGGCAGGGAGTCAATCAGCCCCAGCATTTT. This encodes CASSAWQGVNQPQHF.

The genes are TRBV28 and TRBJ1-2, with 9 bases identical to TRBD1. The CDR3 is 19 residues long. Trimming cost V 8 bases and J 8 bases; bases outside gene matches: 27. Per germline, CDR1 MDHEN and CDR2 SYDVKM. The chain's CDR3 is CASLKRGTGTREVIGGYTF. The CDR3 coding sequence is TGTGCCAGCCTTAAACGGGGGACAGGGACCAGAGAAGTAATAGGGGGCTACACCTTC.

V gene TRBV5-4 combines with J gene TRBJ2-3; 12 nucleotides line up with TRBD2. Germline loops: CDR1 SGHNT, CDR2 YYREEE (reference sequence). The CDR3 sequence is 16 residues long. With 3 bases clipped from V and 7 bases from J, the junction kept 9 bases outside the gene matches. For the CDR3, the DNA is TGTGCCAGCAGCTCCCTAGCGGGAGGGCCAGTAAATACGCAGTATTTT. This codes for CASSSLAGGPVNTQYF.

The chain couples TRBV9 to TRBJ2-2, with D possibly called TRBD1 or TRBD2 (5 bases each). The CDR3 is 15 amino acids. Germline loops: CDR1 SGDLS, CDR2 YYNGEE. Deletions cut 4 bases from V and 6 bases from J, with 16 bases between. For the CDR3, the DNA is TGTGCCAGCAGCCTCCGGCCCGGGACCGCCGGGGAGCTGTTTTTT. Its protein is CASSLRPGTAGELFF. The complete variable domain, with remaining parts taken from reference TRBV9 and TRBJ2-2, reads DSGVTQTPKHLITATGQRVTLRCSPRSGDLSVYWYQQSLDQGLQFLIQYYNGEERAKGNILERFSAQQFPDLHSELNLSSLELGDSALYFCASSLRPGTAGELFFGEGSRLTVL.

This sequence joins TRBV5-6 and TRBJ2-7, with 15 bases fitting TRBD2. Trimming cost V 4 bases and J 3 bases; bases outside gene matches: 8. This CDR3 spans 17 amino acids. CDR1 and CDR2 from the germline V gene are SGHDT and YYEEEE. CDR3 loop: CASSKGLAGGLNYEQYF. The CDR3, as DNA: TGTGCCAGCAGCAAGGGACTAGCGGGAGGATTAAACTACGAGCAGTACTTC.

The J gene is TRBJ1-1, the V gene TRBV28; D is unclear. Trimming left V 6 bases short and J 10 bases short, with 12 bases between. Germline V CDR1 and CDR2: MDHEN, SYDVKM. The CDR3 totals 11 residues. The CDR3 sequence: CASSLRVRAFF. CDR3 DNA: TGTGCCAGCAGCCTTAGGGTACGAGCTTTCTTT.

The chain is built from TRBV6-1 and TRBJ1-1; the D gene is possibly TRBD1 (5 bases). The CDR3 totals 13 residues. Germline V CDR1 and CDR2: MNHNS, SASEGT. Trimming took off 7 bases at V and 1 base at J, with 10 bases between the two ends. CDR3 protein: CASIPRGNTEAFF. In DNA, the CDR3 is TGTGCCAGCATTCCAAGGGGGAACACTGAAGCTTTCTTT.

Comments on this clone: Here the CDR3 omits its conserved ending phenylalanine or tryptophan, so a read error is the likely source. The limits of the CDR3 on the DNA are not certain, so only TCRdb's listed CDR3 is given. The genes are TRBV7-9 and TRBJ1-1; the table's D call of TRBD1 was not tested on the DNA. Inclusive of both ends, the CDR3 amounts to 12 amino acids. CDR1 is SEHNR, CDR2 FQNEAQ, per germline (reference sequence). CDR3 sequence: CASSSGTGEAQI.

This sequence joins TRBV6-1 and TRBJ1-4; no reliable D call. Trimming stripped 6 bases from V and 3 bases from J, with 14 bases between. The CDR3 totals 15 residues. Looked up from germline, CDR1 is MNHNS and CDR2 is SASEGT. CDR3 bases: TGTGCCAGCAGCGATCGGTTGGTGTCTAATGAAAAACTGTTTTTT. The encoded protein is CASSDRLVSNEKLFF.

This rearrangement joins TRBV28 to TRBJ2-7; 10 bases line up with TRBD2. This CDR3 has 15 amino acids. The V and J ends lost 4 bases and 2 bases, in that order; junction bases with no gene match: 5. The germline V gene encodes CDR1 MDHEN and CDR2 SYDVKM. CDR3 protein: CASSSTSGTAYEQYF. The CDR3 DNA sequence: TGTGCCAGCAGTTCCACTAGCGGGACCGCCTACGAGCAGTACTTC.

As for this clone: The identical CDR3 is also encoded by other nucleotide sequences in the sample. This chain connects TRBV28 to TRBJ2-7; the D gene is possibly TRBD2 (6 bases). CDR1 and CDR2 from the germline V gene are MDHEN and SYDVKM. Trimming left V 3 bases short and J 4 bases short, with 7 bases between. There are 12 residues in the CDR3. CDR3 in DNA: TGTGCCAGCAGTTTCGGACTATACGAGCAGTACTTC. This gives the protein CASSFGLYEQYF. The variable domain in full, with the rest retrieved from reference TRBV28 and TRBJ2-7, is DVKVTQSSRYLVKRTGEKVFLECVQDMDHENMFWYRQDPGLGLRLIYFSYDVKMKEKGDIPEGYSVSREKKERFSLILESASTNQTSMYLCASSFGLYEQYFGPGTRLTVT.

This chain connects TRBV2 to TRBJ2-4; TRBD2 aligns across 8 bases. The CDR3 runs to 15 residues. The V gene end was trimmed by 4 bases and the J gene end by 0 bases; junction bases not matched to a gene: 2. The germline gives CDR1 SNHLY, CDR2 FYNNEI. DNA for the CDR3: TGTGCCAGCAGTGGGAGCGGGAGAGCCAAAAACATTCAGTACTTC. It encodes CASSGSGRAKNIQYF.